These T cell receptor beta chains were read from a single sample in a study of identical twins. TCRdb reanalysed the 5' RACE reads using MiXCR and keeps one entry per CDR3 protein. Of roughly 230,000 distinct CDR3 sequences detected, about 8.9% appear once; the ten largest clones hold around 3%. The sample also formed part of further work on yellow fever vaccine responses in identical twins.

The sequenced sample was CD8+ T cells sorted from blood. The receptors were sampled from a woman aged 18-29 years in good health. CDR3s include the opening cysteine and the closing phenylalanine or tryptophan. Each record gives: clone size, D gene, V gene, J gene, CDR3 protein, CDR3 DNA. The D gene is left open where the match is weak. Not every row has a clone size; where given, it reads once, few, many or a size class.

once	TRBD2	TRBV7-2	TRBJ2-7	CASSSGTRISEQYF	TGTGCCAGCAGCTCCGGGACTAGGATTTCAGAGCAGTACTTC
-	TRBD1	TRBV7-3	TRBJ2-7	CASSSLVRDRVYEQYF	TGTGCCAGCAGCTCACTCGTCCGGGACAGGGTCTACGAGCAGTACTTC
few	-	TRBV15	TRBJ2-1	CATSRAVNEQFF	TGTGCCACCAGCAGAGCGGTAAATGAGCAGTTCTTC
many	TRBD2	TRBV20-1	TRBJ2-1	CSAREPGLVINEQFF	TGCAGTGCTAGAGAGCCGGGACTAGTAATCAATGAGCAGTTCTTC
few	-	TRBV7-3	TRBJ2-3	CASSLSPGDVNTQYF	TGTGCCAGCAGCTTAAGTCCCGGGGACGTAAATACGCAGTATTTT
-	-	TRBV28	TRBJ2-3	CASSLRDILQSTDTQYF	TGTGCCAGCAGTCTCCGGGACATATTACAGTCGACAGATACGCAGTATTTT
few	TRBD2	TRBV7-9	TRBJ2-1	CASSGRETDSYNEQFF	TGTGCCAGCAGCGGGCGGGAGACGGACTCCTACAATGAGCAGTTCTTC
many	TRBD2	TRBV11-2	TRBJ2-1	CASSPITSGHNEQFF	TGTGCCAGCAGCCCCATAACTAGCGGACACAATGAGCAGTTCTTC
many	-	TRBV27	TRBJ2-3	CASSLSMVPTPDTQYF	TGTGCCAGCAGTTTATCGATGGTCCCGACTCCGGATACGCAGTATTTT
-	TRBD2	TRBV19	TRBJ2-1	CASSQSRTGTSEHYNEQFF	TGTGCCAGTAGTCAGAGCCGAACCGGGACTAGCGAACACTACAATGAGCAGTTCTTC
many	TRBD2	TRBV7-9	TRBJ2-7	CASSLAPSGNSYEQYF	TGTGCCAGCAGCTTAGCGCCTAGCGGAAACTCCTACGAGCAGTACTTC
-	-	TRBV10-1	TRBJ2-5	CASSDGRDIQETQYF	TGCGCCAGCAGTGATGGACGGGATATCCAAGAGACCCAGTACTTC
few	-	TRBV7-8	TRBJ2-1	CASSPPEYNEQFF	TGTGCCAGCAGCCCTCCTGAATACAATGAGCAGTTCTTC
few	-	TRBV6-2/TRBV6-3	TRBJ2-1	CASSSPGEGAEDEQFF	TGTGCCAGCAGTTCCCCCGGTGAAGGGGCGGAGGATGAGCAGTTCTTC
few	-	TRBV24-1	TRBJ2-2	CATSDFSGELFF	TGTGCCACCAGTGATTTTTCGGGGGAGCTGTTTTTT
few	-	TRBV7-3	TRBJ2-1	CASSSQASDEQFF	TGTGCCAGCAGCTCCCAAGCGAGTGATGAGCAGTTCTTC
many	-	TRBV29-1	TRBJ2-7	CSVAGNTYEQYF	TGCAGCGTTGCAGGGAACACCTACGAGCAGTACTTC
many	-	TRBV15	TRBJ1-5	CATSRVGTATEPQHF	TGTGCCACCAGCAGAGTGGGGACGGCGACTGAGCCCCAGCATTTT
-	TRBD2	TRBV20-1	TRBJ2-1	CSARSQERSGIWDEQFF	TGCAGTGCTCGCAGCCAGGAGAGGAGCGGGATATGGGATGAGCAGTTCTTC
few	-	TRBV12-5	TRBJ2-7	CASGLGTGPLYEQYF	TGTGCTAGTGGTTTGGGGACCGGGCCGCTCTACGAGCAGTACTTC
-	-	TRBV5-1	TRBJ1-1	CASLTSAGAFF	TGCGCCAGCTTAACCTCGGCGGGAGCTTTCTTT
many	-	TRBV14	TRBJ2-1	CASSQGTVWYNEQFF	TGTGCCAGCAGCCAAGGGACAGTCTGGTACAATGAGCAGTTCTTC
-	TRBD1	TRBV7-6	TRBJ1-6	CASSAGQGLPLHF	TGTGCCAGCAGCGCGGGACAGGGTTTACCCCTCCACTTT
few	-	TRBV7-2	TRBJ2-3	CASSPRWTDTQYF	TGTGCCAGCAGCCCAAGGTGGACAGATACGCAGTATTTT
many	-	TRBV12-3/TRBV12-4	TRBJ2-7	CASSLNRAAYEQYF	TGTGCCAGCAGTTTAAACAGGGCCGCCTACGAGCAGTACTTC
many	TRBD1	TRBV12-3/TRBV12-4	TRBJ2-1	CASWGFRDRGRGQQFF	TGTGCCAGCTGGGGGTTCCGGGACAGGGGGCGCGGGCAGCAGTTCTTC
-	TRBD1	TRBV2	TRBJ2-7	CAGQGNSYEQYF	TGTGCCGGACAGGGGAACTCCTACGAGCAGTACTTC
many	-	TRBV29-1	TRBJ2-5	CSVERVGVWETQYF	TGCAGCGTTGAACGAGTCGGCGTATGGGAGACCCAGTACTTC
-	TRBD1	TRBV6-1	TRBJ1-1	CASSRQGLPEAFF	TGTGCCAGCAGTCGACAGGGGTTGCCTGAAGCTTTCTTT
-	TRBD2	TRBV5-1	TRBJ2-2	CASNLAGNTGELFF	TGCGCCAGCAACTTAGCGGGGAACACCGGGGAGCTGTTTTTT
few	-	TRBV28	TRBJ2-5	CASISGATSWETQYF	TGTGCCAGCATCTCAGGGGCCACATCCTGGGAGACCCAGTACTTC
few	TRBD2	TRBV27	TRBJ2-3	CASRRTSGRTDTQYF	TGTGCCAGCAGGCGGACTAGCGGGAGGACGGATACGCAGTATTTT
many	-	TRBV4-3	TRBJ2-3	CASSQDRGTDTQYF	TGCGCCAGCAGCCAAGACAGGGGCACAGATACGCAGTATTTT
many	-	TRBV27	TRBJ2-1	CASSLLPGLATYNEQFF	TGTGCCAGCAGTTTATTACCGGGGCTAGCTACCTACAATGAGCAGTTCTTC
many	-	TRBV2	TRBJ2-3	CASSEALMEADTQYF	TGTGCCAGCAGTGAAGCACTAATGGAGGCAGATACGCAGTATTTT
few	-	TRBV5-1	TRBJ2-2	CASSPLEGRTGELFF	TGCGCCAGCAGCCCACTAGAGGGGCGCACCGGGGAGCTGTTTTTT
-	TRBD1	TRBV7-9	TRBJ2-5	CTSSLEGAKETQYF	TGTACCAGCAGCTTAGAGGGGGCTAAAGAGACCCAGTACTTC
-	-	TRBV7-9	TRBJ2-2	CASSLGGASTGELFF	TGTGCCAGCAGCTTAGGCGGGGCTAGTACCGGGGAGCTGTTTTTT
-	-	TRBV7-9	TRBJ2-3	CASSFEVGGTDTQYF	TGTGCCAGCAGCTTCGAGGTGGGGGGCACAGATACGCAGTATTTT
-	-	TRBV6-2/TRBV6-3	TRBJ2-7	CAAGWATSYEQYF	TGTGCCGCAGGTTGGGCAACTTCCTACGAGCAGTACTTC
-	-	TRBV28	TRBJ2-2	CASSLRLVPGELFF	TGTGCCAGCAGTTTGCGGCTAGTCCCCGGGGAGCTGTTTTTT
few	-	TRBV21-1	TRBJ1-4	CAGEGFRVDNEKLFF	TGTGCCGGAGAGGGATTCAGGGTCGACAATGAAAAACTGTTTTTT
-	-	TRBV14	TRBJ2-3	CASSPIDRFTDTQYF	TGTGCCAGCAGCCCGATAGACAGGTTCACAGATACGCAGTATTTT
many	TRBD1	TRBV5-1	TRBJ2-7	CASSLGGTGQEQYF	TGCGCCAGCAGCCTTGGGGGGACAGGGCAGGAGCAGTACTTC
few	-	TRBV11-2	TRBJ2-7	CASSSISPRGNNHEQYF	TGTGCCAGCAGCTCAATTAGTCCGAGGGGGAACAACCACGAGCAGTACTTC
many	-	TRBV6-5	TRBJ1-3	CASRDSGNTIYF	TGTGCCAGCCGGGACTCTGGAAACACCATATATTTT
few	TRBD2	TRBV13	TRBJ2-5	CASSSNSGSFRETQYF	TGTGCCAGCAGCTCGAATAGCGGGAGCTTTCGGGAGACCCAGTACTTC
-	TRBD2	TRBV24-1	TRBJ2-5	CATSDTGTSGAQETQYF	TGTGCCACCAGTGATACCGGGACTAGCGGGGCACAAGAGACCCAGTACTTC
many	-	TRBV4-3	TRBJ2-1	CASSQDPGTSYNEQFF	TGCGCCAGCAGCCAGGACCCCGGGACATCCTACAATGAGCAGTTCTTC
few	-	TRBV11-1	TRBJ2-2	CASSLSRTGTLNTGELFF	TGTGCCAGCAGCTTATCAAGGACCGGGACACTGAACACCGGGGAGCTGTTTTTT
-	-	TRBV28	TRBJ2-5	CATRPVGDQRETQYF	TGTGCCACTCGCCCGGTCGGGGACCAGCGAGAGACCCAGTACTTC
-	-	TRBV4-3	TRBJ2-7	CASSQDRGLIYEQYF	TGCGCCAGCAGCCAAGATCGGGGACTCATCTACGAGCAGTACTTC
-	-	TRBV7-8	TRBJ2-7	CASSLDRERNYEQYF	TGTGCCAGCAGCTTAGACAGGGAGAGAAACTACGAGCAGTACTTC
many	-	TRBV4-2	TRBJ2-3	CASSQEGGAVSTDTQYF	TGTGCCAGCAGCCAAGAAGGTGGGGCGGTTAGCACAGATACGCAGTATTTT
few	-	TRBV7-9	TRBJ2-5	CASSGVQVETQYF	TGTGCCAGCAGCGGTGTCCAGGTAGAGACCCAGTACTTC
few	-	TRBV20-1	TRBJ2-3	CSAIPSPAESLRTDTQYF	TGCAGTGCTATACCTTCGCCCGCCGAATCTCTCCGCACAGATACGCAGTATTTT
few	-	TRBV3-1	TRBJ2-7	CASSFHGDSYEQYF	TGTGCCAGCAGCTTCCACGGGGACTCCTACGAGCAGTACTTC
few	TRBD1	TRBV7-9	TRBJ2-1	CASSLAQGAWNEQFF	TGTGCCAGCAGCTTAGCTCAGGGGGCGTGGAATGAGCAGTTCTTC
-	-	TRBV6-2/TRBV6-3	TRBJ2-7	CASSYNLQGGYEQYF	TGTGCCAGCAGTTATAACTTGCAGGGGGGGTACGAGCAGTACTTC